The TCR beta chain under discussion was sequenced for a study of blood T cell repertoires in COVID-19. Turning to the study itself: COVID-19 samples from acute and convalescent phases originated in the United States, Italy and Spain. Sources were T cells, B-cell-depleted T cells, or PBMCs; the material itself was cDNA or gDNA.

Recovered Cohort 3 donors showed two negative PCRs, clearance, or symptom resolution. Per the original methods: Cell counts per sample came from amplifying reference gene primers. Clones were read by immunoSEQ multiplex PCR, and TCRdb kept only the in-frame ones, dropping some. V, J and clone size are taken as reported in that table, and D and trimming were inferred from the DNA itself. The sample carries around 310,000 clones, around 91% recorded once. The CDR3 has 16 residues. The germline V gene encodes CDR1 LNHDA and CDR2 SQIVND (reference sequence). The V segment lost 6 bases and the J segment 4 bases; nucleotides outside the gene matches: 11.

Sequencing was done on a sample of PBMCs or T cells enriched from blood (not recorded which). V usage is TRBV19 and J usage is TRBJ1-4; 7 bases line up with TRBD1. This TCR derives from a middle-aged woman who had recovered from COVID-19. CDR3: CASSDRPDRDNEKLFF. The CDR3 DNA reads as TGTGCCAGTAGCGACCGACCCGACAGGGATAATGAAAAACTGTTTTTT.